Presented here are 11 T cell receptor beta chains from one specimen sequenced in a study of prognosis after radiotherapy for stage I lung cancer. By two-round multiplex PCR, the TCR beta CDR3 was amplified from genomic DNA. The authors ran first-round PCR with primers specific to each TRBV and TRBJ gene. Each CDR3 protein gets one entry after TCRdb re-called the multiplex PCR reads with MiXCR. The sample lists over 45,000 distinct CDR3 sequences, around 27% seen once, with around 6.9% in the top ten. Sample: PBMCs, taken before or after stereotactic body radiation therapy (not recorded which). These TCRs come from a donor over 45 with non-small cell lung cancer.

This clonotype was counted between two and nine times. The chain couples TRBV5-4 to TRBJ1-4; TRBD1 matches 7 bases. J gave up 2 bases and V 1 base, and 11 bases lay outside the gene matches. Germline CDR1 reads SGHNT; CDR2 reads YYREEE (reference sequence). This CDR3 contains 18 residues. The CDR3 sequence: CASSLRSRGALTNEKLFF. The CDR3 region has the DNA TGTGCCAGCAGCTTGAGGTCCAGGGGGGCCCTCACTAATGAAAAACTGTTTTTT.

The table lists this clonotype with many counts. The rearrangement joins TRBV7-2 to TRBJ2-2, with a tentative D call TRBD1 (6 bases). V was trimmed by 7 bases and J by 3 bases, leaving 15 bases between them. Germline CDR1 is SGHTA and CDR2 is FQGNSA. The CDR3 has 15 residues. Written as DNA, the CDR3 is TGTGCCAGCAACGCAGGGGTGTACGACACCGGGGAGCTGTTTTTT. It encodes CASNAGVYDTGELFF.

This clonotype showed up many times. This sequence joins TRBV7-2 and TRBJ2-2, with D possibly TRBD2 on 7 matching bases. The length of the CDR3 is 17 residues. The V end lost 0 bases, the J end lost 7 bases, and 18 bases lay between the germline ends. Germline CDR1 is SGHTA and CDR2 is FQGNSA. Here the CDR3 reads CASSLAPVGRGHGELFF. In DNA, the CDR3 is TGTGCCAGCAGCTTAGCGCCAGTTGGGCGGGGGCACGGGGAGCTGTTTTTT.

This clonotype is medium-sized in the sample. The V gene is TRBV11-2, the J gene TRBJ2-3; 8 nucleotides line up with TRBD2. Germline V lookup: CDR1 SGHAT, CDR2 FQNNGV. The CDR3 consists of 19 residues. Trimming at V came to 3 bases and at J to 0 bases, leaving 14 bases not matched to a gene. The DNA for the CDR3 is TGTGCCAGCAGCTTGGAACCTCGGACTAGCAGGACTAGCACAGATACGCAGTATTTT. This sequence encodes CASSLEPRTSRTSTDTQYF.

Comments on this clonotype: The conserved phenylalanine or tryptophan normally closing the CDR3 is absent here, so this likely arose from a read error. The DNA is left out, because the CDR3 cannot be placed on it with certainty; the CDR3 is given as TCRdb lists it. V and J are TRBV12-3 or TRBV12-4 and TRBJ1-2; the D call in the table, TRBD1, was not verified against the DNA. The CDR3 numbers 15 amino acids, ends counted. CDR3 loop: CASTLGPLIKALLHL.

This clonotype was seen ten or more times. This chain joins TRBV7-2 and TRBJ2-1, with D unresolved. The CDR3 contains 15 residues. V shed 2 bases and J shed 2 bases, with 10 bases lying between them. The germline CDR1 and CDR2 sequences are SGHTA and FQGNSA. The CDR3 sequence: CASSLTAATYNEQFF. CDR3 coding DNA: TGTGCCAGCAGCTTAACGGCGGCTACCTACAATGAGCAGTTCTTC.

There are many counts of this clonotype. V is TRBV6-1 and J is TRBJ1-5; D is possibly TRBD1 (6 bases). V was clipped by 8 bases and J by 7 bases, with 21 bases between them. Germline V gene data show CDR1 as MNHNS and CDR2 as SASEGT. The CDR3 loop spans 15 amino acids. Here the CDR3 DNA reads TGTGCCAGCCGGATGGACAGTAAGGTCGGGCAGCCCCAGCATTTT. It codes for CASRMDSKVGQPQHF.

This clonotype appeared many times. The chain joins TRBV30 to TRBJ2-1; TRBD1 aligns across 7 bases. The ends lost 8 bases at V and 5 bases at J; junction bases unmatched: 9. In germline, CDR1 is GTSNPN, CDR2 SVGIG (reference sequence). The CDR3 extends over 13 amino acids. CDR3 DNA sequence: TGTGCCAGTAGTAGGGGGCCTGACAATGAGCAGTTCTTC. Its translation: CASSRGPDNEQFF.

V is TRBV20-1 and J is TRBJ2-7; TRBD2 might be the D (6 bases). Germline CDR1 reads DFQATT; CDR2 reads SNEGSKA (reference sequence). V lost 3 bases and J 3 bases, leaving 18 bases between the germline ends. The CDR3 runs to 15 residues. CDR3 DNA sequence: TGCAGTGCTAGCCCACCCGGGAGAGCGAACTACGAGCAGTACTTC. It translates to CSASPPGRANYEQYF.

Note on this clonotype: This likely traces to a read error, being one base from a far larger clone. DNA of the CDR3: TGTGCCAGCAGTACCCTCGGGACAGGGGGCGGTTACAATGAGCAGTTCTTC. This gives the protein CASSTLGTGGGYNEQFF. The chain is built from TRBV12-3 or TRBV12-4 and TRBJ2-7; 12 nucleotides agree with TRBD1. The tail of the sequence fits TRBJ2-1 better, so the J call may be wrong. This CDR3 is 17 amino acids long.

Comments on this clonotype: With only one base between it and a far larger clone, this is likely a read error. V is TRBV6-2 or TRBV6-3 and J is TRBJ2-2, with D perhaps assigned TRBD1 or TRBD2 (6 bases each). Germline CDR1 and CDR2: MNHEY and SVGEGT. CDR3 size: 17 residues. V lost 5 bases, J lost 6 bases, and 22 bases lay in between. The CDR3 reads CASSESRLAWGPGELFF. The CDR3 nucleotides read TGTGCCAGCAGTGAAAGCAGGCTAGCGTGGGGGCCCGGGGAGCTGTTTTTT.